These T cell receptor beta chains were read from a single sample in a study of cytomegalovirus exposure and HLA in healthy donors. Assay used: immunoSEQ multiplex PCR; TCRdb lists only in-frame clones, some missing. This table has some 150,000 clones, over 75% appearing once. Sequencing was performed on PBMCs. The receptors were sampled from a woman in her twenties or thirties in good health and CMV-seronegative. CDR3s include the opening cysteine and the closing phenylalanine or tryptophan. D genes are given only for firm matches. Not every row has a clone size; where given, it reads once, few, many or a size class.

clone_size	d_call	j_call	cdr3_length	v_call	cdr3_aa	cdr3_nt
few	-	TRBJ1-2	12	TRBV29-1	CSVVTGPYGYTF	TGCAGCGTTGTGACAGGCCCGTATGGCTACACCTTC
few	-	TRBJ2-1	13	TRBV4-2	CASSPLMRDEQFF	TGTGCCAGCAGCCCCCTTATGAGGGATGAGCAGTTCTTC
-	-	TRBJ2-1	13	TRBV25-1	CASRDSSYNEQFF	TGTGCCAGCAGGGACAGCTCCTACAATGAGCAGTTCTTC
-	-	TRBJ1-2	14	TRBV10-3	CAISHWEGNYGYTF	TGTGCCATCAGTCACTGGGAGGGGAACTATGGCTACACCTTC
-	-	TRBJ2-1	16	TRBV5-1	CASSLFPASSYNEQFF	TGCGCCAGCAGCTTGTTTCCTGCTAGCTCCTACAATGAGCAGTTCTTC
-	-	TRBJ2-3	16	TRBV2	CASKEGTAPGTDTQYF	TGTGCCAGCAAGGAGGGGACAGCTCCCGGCACAGATACGCAGTATTTT
once	-	TRBJ2-5	14	TRBV5-1	CASSFGQVQETQYF	TGCGCCAGCAGCTTTGGGCAGGTCCAAGAGACCCAGTACTTC
-	TRBD2	TRBJ2-7	14	TRBV7-2	CASSLVQGGLEQYF	TGTGCCAGCAGCTTAGTGCAGGGAGGGTTGGAGCAGTACTTC
-	TRBD1	TRBJ1-3	17	TRBV9	CASSVGGTGGSGNTIYF	TGTGCCAGCAGCGTAGGGGGGACAGGGGGCTCTGGAAACACCATATATTTT
-	-	TRBJ2-2	14	TRBV27	CASSLHTNTGELFF	TGTGCCAGCAGTTTACACACGAACACCGGGGAGCTGTTTTTT
-	-	TRBJ1-5	15	TRBV28	CASTRPGVGNQPQHF	TGTGCCAGCACCAGGCCGGGGGTTGGTAATCAGCCCCAGCATTTT
-	TRBD2	TRBJ2-1	15	TRBV5-6	CASSSLAGSYNEQFF	TGTGCCAGCAGCTCGCTAGCGGGATCTTACAATGAGCAGTTCTTC
few	-	TRBJ2-2	16	TRBV18	CASSPPQARNTGELFF	TGTGCCAGCTCACCACCGCAGGCAAGGAACACCGGGGAGCTGTTTTTT
-	-	TRBJ1-2	15	TRBV23-1	CASSQSIRYGYGYTF	TGCGCCAGCAGTCAATCGATTCGATACGGGTATGGCTACACCTTC
-	-	TRBJ1-2	14	TRBV5-1	CASSLEDGGNGYTF	TGCGCCAGCAGCTTGGAGGACGGGGGGAATGGCTACACCTTC
once	-	TRBJ2-7	15	TRBV5-1	CASSFNQGPAYEQYF	TGCGCCAGCAGCTTTAACCAGGGGCCGGCCTACGAGCAGTACTTC
-	TRBD1	TRBJ1-6	14	TRBV5-1	CASSEDRVDSPLHF	TGCGCCAGCAGCGAGGACAGGGTCGATTCGCCCCTCCACTTT
-	TRBD2	TRBJ2-3	16	TRBV27	CASSYSGGPYTDTQYF	TGTGCCAGCAGTTACAGCGGGGGGCCCTACACAGATACGCAGTATTTT
-	-	TRBJ1-2	15	TRBV18	CASSDPTGYGYGYTF	TGTGCCAGCTCAGACCCTACAGGGTACGGCTATGGCTACACCTTC
-	-	TRBJ2-7	15	TRBV5-5	CASSLDFRISYEQYF	TGTGCCAGCAGCTTGGATTTCAGGATATCCTACGAGCAGTACTTC
-	-	TRBJ1-4	15	TRBV6-5	CASSYSGALEEKLFF	TGTGCCAGCAGTTACTCAGGGGCCCTGGAGGAAAAACTGTTTTTT
once	-	TRBJ1-1	14	TRBV28	CASSSNFMGREAFF	TGTGCCAGCAGCTCCAATTTCATGGGCCGTGAAGCTTTCTTT
-	TRBD1	TRBJ2-5	16	TRBV7-2	CASSQGRGRGQETQYF	TGTGCCAGCAGCCAAGGGCGGGGCAGGGGGCAGGAGACCCAGTACTTC
-	-	TRBJ2-3	18	TRBV7-2	CASSLGRQGWERPDTQYF	TGTGCCAGCAGCTTAGGTCGCCAGGGGTGGGAACGGCCAGATACGCAGTATTTT
-	-	TRBJ2-7	15	TRBV6-6	CASSPTGQSSYEQYF	TGTGCCAGCAGCCCGACGGGTCAGAGCTCCTACGAGCAGTACTTC
-	-	TRBJ2-7	15	TRBV6-5	CASSPPGKLFYEQYF	TGTGCCAGCAGCCCCCCCGGGAAGCTTTTCTACGAGCAGTACTTC
-	TRBD1	TRBJ1-2	15	TRBV6-5	CASTTGGGGAYGYTF	TGTGCCAGCACCACCGGCGGAGGGGGCGCCTATGGCTACACCTTC
few	-	TRBJ1-1	16	TRBV5-1	CASSSKRLMNNTEAFF	TGCGCCAGCAGCTCAAAGCGGCTAATGAACAACACTGAAGCTTTCTTT
-	TRBD1	TRBJ2-3	15	TRBV29-1	CSVRGQGKNTDTQYF	TGCAGCGTTAGGGGACAGGGCAAGAACACGGATACGCAGTATTTT
-	-	TRBJ1-2	13	TRBV29-1	CSVSPAANYVYTF	TGCAGCGTTTCCCCCGCCGCTAACTATGTCTACACCTTC
-	TRBD2	TRBJ2-7	15	TRBV18	CASSPTRLAEGIQYF	TGTGCCAGCTCACCGACGAGACTAGCGGAGGGGATCCAGTACTTC
-	-	TRBJ1-5	13	TRBV27	CASSSTVTQPQHF	TGTGCCAGCAGTTCCACGGTCACCCAGCCCCAGCATTTT
-	TRBD1	TRBJ1-1	14	TRBV19	CASRELTGDTEAFF	TGTGCCAGTAGAGAATTGACAGGGGACACTGAAGCTTTCTTT
-	-	TRBJ1-5	16	TRBV19	CASSMGRQAGNQPQHF	TGTGCCAGTAGTATGGGGAGACAGGCTGGCAATCAGCCCCAGCATTTT
-	-	TRBJ1-1	16	TRBV5-1	CASSPRGGRGRTEAFF	TGCGCCAGCAGCCCCCGTGGAGGGCGAGGTAGGACTGAAGCTTTCTTT
-	TRBD2	TRBJ2-5	14	TRBV7-9	CASSFRTRGETQYF	TGTGCCAGCAGCTTTCGGACTAGAGGAGAGACCCAGTACTTC
few	TRBD2	TRBJ2-3	15	TRBV14	CASSQGAAGADTQYF	TGTGCCAGCAGCCAAGGGGCGGCGGGAGCAGATACGCAGTATTTT
-	TRBD1	TRBJ1-1	15	TRBV9	CASSERTGLNTEAFF	TGTGCCAGCAGCGAACGGACAGGTTTGAACACTGAAGCTTTCTTT
-	TRBD2	TRBJ2-5	17	TRBV19	CASSIGASGSIKETQYF	TGTGCCAGTAGTATAGGGGCTAGCGGGAGTATAAAAGAGACCCAGTACTTC
-	-	TRBJ2-7	13	TRBV10-3	CAISDARAYEQYF	TGTGCCATCAGTGACGCCCGGGCCTACGAGCAGTACTTC
-	-	TRBJ2-7	14	TRBV27	CATSSGDKIYEQYF	TGTGCCACCTCGAGCGGGGACAAGATCTACGAGCAGTACTTC